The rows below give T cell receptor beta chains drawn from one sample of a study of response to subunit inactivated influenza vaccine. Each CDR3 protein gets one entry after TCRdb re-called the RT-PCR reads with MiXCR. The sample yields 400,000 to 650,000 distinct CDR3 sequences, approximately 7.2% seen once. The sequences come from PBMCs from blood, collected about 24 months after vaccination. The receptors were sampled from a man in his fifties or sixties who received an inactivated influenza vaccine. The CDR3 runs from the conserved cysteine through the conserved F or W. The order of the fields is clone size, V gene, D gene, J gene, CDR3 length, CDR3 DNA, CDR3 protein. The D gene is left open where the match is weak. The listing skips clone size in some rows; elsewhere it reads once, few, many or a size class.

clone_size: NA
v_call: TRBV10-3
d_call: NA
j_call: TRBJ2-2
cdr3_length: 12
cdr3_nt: TGTGCCATCACGGGGACGGCCGGGGAGCTGTTTTTT
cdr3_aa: CAITGTAGELFF

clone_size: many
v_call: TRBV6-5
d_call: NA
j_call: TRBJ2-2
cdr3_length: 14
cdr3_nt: TGTGCCAGCAGTTACTCGGTGGGGGAGGGGGAGCTGTTTTTT
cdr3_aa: CASSYSVGEGELFF

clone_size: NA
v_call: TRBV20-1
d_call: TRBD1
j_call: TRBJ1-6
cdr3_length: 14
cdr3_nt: TGCAGTGCCTTAGGGGGGACAGCAAATTCACCCCTCCACTTT
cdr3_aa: CSALGGTANSPLHF

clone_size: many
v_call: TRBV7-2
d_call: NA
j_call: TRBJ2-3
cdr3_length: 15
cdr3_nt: TGTGCCAGCAGCTTAGCTATTTCGGGCACAGATACGCAGTATTTT
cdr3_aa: CASSLAISGTDTQYF

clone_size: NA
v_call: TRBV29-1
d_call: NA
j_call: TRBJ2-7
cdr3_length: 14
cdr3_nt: TGCAGCGTTGGGCCCCCCCTAGACGGATACGAGCAGTACTTC
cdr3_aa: CSVGPPLDGYEQYF

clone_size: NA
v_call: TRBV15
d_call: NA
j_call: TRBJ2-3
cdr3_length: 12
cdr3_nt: TGTGCCACCAGCGGGGGGGCTGATACGCAGTATTTT
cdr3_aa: CATSGGADTQYF

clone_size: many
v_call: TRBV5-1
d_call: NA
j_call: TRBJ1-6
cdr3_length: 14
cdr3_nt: TGCGCCAGCAGCTTGGCAGGGTATAATTCACCCCTCCACTTT
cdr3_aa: CASSLAGYNSPLHF

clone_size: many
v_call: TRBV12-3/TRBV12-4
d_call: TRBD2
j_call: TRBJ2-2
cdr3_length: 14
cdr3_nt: TGTGCCAGCAGCTTATCGGGAGGCACCGGGGAGCTGTTTTTT
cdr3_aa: CASSLSGGTGELFF

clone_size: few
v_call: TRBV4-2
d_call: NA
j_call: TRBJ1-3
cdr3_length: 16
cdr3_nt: TGTGCCAGCAGCCAAGATCCCAGGGCATCTGGAAACACCATATATTTT
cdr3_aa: CASSQDPRASGNTIYF

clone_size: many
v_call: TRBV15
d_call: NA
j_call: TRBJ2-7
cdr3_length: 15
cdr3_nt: TGTGCCACCAGCAGAGATCCGGGAAACACCTACGAGCAGTACTTC
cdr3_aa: CATSRDPGNTYEQYF

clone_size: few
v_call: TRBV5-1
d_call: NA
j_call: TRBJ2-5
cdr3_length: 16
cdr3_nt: TGCGCCAGCAGCTTAGGACCAGCAGGTTTGCAAGAGACCCAGTACTTC
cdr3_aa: CASSLGPAGLQETQYF

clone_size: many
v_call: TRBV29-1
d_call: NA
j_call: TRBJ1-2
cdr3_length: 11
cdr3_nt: TGCAGCGTTCTGAATAACTATGGCTACACCTTC
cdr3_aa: CSVLNNYGYTF

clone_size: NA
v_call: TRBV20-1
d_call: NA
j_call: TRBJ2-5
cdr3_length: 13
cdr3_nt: NA
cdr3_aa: CSARDHILETQYF

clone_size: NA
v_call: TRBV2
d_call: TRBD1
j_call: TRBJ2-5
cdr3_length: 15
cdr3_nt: TGTGCCAGCAGCCAAGCGACAGGGGGCGCGGAGACCCAGTACTTC
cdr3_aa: CASSQATGGAETQYF

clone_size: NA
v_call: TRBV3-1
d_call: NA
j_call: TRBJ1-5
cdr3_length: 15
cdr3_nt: TGTGCCAGCAGCCAAGGGACGGACCGCAATCAGCCCCAGCATTTT
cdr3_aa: CASSQGTDRNQPQHF

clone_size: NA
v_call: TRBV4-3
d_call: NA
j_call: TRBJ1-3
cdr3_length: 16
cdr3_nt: TGCGCCAGCAGCCAAGAGGGCAGCGCCTCTGGAAACACCATATATTTT
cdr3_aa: CASSQEGSASGNTIYF

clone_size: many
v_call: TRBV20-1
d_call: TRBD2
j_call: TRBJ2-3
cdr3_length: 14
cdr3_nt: TGCAGTGTCACGGGACTAGCGGGAGATGGTACGCAGTATTTT
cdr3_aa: CSVTGLAGDGTQYF

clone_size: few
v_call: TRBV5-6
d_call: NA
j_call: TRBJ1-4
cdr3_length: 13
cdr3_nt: TGTGCCAGCAGCTTGTCGGCAAATGAAAAACTGTTTTTT
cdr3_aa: CASSLSANEKLFF

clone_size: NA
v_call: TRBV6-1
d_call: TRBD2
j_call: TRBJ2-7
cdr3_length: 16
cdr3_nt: TGTGCCAGCAGCCCCCCGGGGACTAGCGGGAGTTCCGAGCAGTACTTC
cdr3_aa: CASSPPGTSGSSEQYF

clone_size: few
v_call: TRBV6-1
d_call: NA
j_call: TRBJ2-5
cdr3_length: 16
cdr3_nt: TGTGCCAGCAGTGAGTCTCGGGGCTTGGGCCAAGAGACCCAGTACTTC
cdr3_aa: CASSESRGLGQETQYF

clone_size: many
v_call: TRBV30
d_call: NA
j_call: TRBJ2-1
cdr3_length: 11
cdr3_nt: TGTGCCTGGAGGACGGCAAATGAGCAGTTCTTC
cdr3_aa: CAWRTANEQFF

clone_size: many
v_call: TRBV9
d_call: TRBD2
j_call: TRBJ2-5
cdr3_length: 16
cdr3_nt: TGTGCCAGCAGCGTAGCTACGGGACTAGGGGAAGAGACCCAGTACTTC
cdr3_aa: CASSVATGLGEETQYF

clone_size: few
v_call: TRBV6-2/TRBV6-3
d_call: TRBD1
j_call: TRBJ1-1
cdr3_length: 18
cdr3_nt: TGTGCCAGCAGTTACAGAATCGGGACAGGGGGCGATAACACTGAAGCTTTCTTT
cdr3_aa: CASSYRIGTGGDNTEAFF

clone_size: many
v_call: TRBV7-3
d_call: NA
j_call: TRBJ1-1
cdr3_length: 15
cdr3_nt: TGTGCCAGCAGCACTCGGCCAGACATGAACACTGAAGCTTTCTTT
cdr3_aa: CASSTRPDMNTEAFF

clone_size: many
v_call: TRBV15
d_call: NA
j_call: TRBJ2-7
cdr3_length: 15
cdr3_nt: TGTGCCACCAGCGGGGGCGGGAAGAGGGCCTACGAGCAGTACTTC
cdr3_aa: CATSGGGKRAYEQYF

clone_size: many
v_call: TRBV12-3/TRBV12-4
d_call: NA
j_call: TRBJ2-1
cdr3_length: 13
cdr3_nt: TGTGCCAGCAGTTTTAGGGGCAACAATGAGCAGTTCTTC
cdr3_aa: CASSFRGNNEQFF

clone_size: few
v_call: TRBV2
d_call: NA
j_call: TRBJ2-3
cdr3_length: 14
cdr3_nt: TGTGCCAGCAGTGAAGCGGGAAACACAGATACGCAGTATTTT
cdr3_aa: CASSEAGNTDTQYF

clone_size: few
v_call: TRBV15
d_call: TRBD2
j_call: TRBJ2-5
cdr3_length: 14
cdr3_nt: TGTGCCACCAGAGCTGGGGGGGTAGGGGAGACCCAGTACTTC
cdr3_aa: CATRAGGVGETQYF

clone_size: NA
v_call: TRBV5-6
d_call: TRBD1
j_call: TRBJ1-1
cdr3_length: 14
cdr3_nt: TGTGCCAGCAGCTCCAGACAGGGTGTCACTGAAGCTTTCTTT
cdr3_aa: CASSSRQGVTEAFF

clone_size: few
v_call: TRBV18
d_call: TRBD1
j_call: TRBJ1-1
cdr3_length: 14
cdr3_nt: TGTGCCAGCTCAAGCACCGGGACAGGGGTTGAAGCTTTCTTT
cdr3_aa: CASSSTGTGVEAFF

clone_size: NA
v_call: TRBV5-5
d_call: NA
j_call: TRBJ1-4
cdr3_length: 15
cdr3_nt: TGTGCCAGCAGCTTGTCTCCAGGGAACAATGAAAAACTGTTTTTT
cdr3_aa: CASSLSPGNNEKLFF

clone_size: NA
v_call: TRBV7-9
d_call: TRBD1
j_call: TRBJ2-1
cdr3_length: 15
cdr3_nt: TGTGCCAGCAGCCCAGGGGGGACAGGGGGGAATGAGCAGTTCTTC
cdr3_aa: CASSPGGTGGNEQFF

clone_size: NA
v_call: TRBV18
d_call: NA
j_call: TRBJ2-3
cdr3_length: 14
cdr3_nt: TGTGCCAGCTCACCCGCCGCCGGTACAGATACGCAGTATTTT
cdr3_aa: CASSPAAGTDTQYF

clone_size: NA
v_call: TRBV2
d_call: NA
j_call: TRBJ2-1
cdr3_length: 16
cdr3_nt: TGTGCCAGCAGGAGAAGAGCCCAGATCTCCTACAATGAGCAGTTCTTC
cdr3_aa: CASRRRAQISYNEQFF

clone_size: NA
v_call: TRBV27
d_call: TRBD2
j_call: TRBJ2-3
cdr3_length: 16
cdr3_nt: TGTGCCAGCAGTCTCCCGCCGGGACTAGCGGGAGTGAAGCAGTATTTT
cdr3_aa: CASSLPPGLAGVKQYF

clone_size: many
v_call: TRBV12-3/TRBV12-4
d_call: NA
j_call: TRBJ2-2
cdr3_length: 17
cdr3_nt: TGTGCCAGCAGACCTAACTACGGGACACCGAACACCGGGGAGCTGTTTTTT
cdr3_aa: CASRPNYGTPNTGELFF

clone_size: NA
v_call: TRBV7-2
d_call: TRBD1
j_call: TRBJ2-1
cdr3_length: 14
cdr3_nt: TGTGCCAGCAGCCCAATAGGGACAGACAATGAGCAGTTCTTC
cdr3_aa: CASSPIGTDNEQFF

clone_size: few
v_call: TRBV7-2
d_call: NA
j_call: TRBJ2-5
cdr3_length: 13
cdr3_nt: TGTGCCAGCAGCTTCGGGCCCCGGGAGACCCAGTACTTC
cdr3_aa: CASSFGPRETQYF

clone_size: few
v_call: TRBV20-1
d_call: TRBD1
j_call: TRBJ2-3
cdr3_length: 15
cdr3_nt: TGCAGTGCTAGAATGCCAGGGGGAATGGGCGATACGCAGTATTTT
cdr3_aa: CSARMPGGMGDTQYF

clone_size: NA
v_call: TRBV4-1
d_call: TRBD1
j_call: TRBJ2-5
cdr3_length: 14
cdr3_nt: TGCGCCAGCAGGCGACAGGGGGGACAAGAGACCCAGTACTTC
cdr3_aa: CASRRQGGQETQYF

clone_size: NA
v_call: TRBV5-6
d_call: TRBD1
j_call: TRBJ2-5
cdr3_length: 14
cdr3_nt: TGTGCCAGCAGCTTACAGGGGCGATCGGGGACCCAGTACTTC
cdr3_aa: CASSLQGRSGTQYF